This TCR beta chain derives from a study of T cell repertoires in cytomegalovirus infection. Overall study context: It was recently identified HLA-C-restricted and well-studied HLA-B-restricted CMV epitopes that the study used. Indications of both CMV infection and matching HLA type were provided by public TCR beta signatures.

Germline CDR1 SEHNR, CDR2 FQNEAQ (reference sequence). V dropped 11 bases and J dropped 5; count of bases not matched to a gene: 11. This CDR3 has 14 amino acids. Regarding this clonotype: The antigen remains unidentified.

From the reads, TCRdb called clonotypes with MiXCR, one entry per CDR3 protein. The sample consists of 900,000 to 950,000 distinct CDR3 sequences, roughly 30% of them appearing once. The chain has TRBV7-9 and TRBJ1-2, with 10 bases lining up with TRBD1. The TCR sequence derives from a human donor in good health (CMV status not recorded). Some clones in this sample may be carry-over from other donors' samples. The source was cultured CD8+ T cells from PBMCs, collected from culture after CMV antigen stimulation. The CDR3 loop reads CAQGTGEVDYGYTF. The CDR3 bases are TGTGCCCAAGGGACAGGGGAGGTGGATTATGGCTACACCTTC. Looking up the rest from reference TRBV7-9 and TRBJ1-2 gives the full variable domain: DTGVSQNPRHKITKRGQNVTFRCDPISEHNRLYWYRQTLGQGPEFLTYFQNEAQLEKSRLLSDRFSAERPKGSFSTLEIQRTEQGDSAMYLCAQGTGEVDYGYTFGSGTRLTVV.